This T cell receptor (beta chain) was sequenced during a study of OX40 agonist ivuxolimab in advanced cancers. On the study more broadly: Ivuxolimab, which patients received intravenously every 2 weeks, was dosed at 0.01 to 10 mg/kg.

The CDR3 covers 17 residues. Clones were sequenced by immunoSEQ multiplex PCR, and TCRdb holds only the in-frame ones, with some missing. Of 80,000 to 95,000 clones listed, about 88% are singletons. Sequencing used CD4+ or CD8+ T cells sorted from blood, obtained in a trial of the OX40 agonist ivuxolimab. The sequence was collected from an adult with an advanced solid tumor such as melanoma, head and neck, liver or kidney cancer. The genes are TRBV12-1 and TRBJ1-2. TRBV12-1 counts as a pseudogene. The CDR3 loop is CASSFGWSGTANYGYTF. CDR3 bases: TGTGCCAGCAGCTTTGGGTGGTCCGGGACGGCTAACTATGGCTACACCTTC.